The 31 T cell receptor beta chains in this list originate from one sample, sequenced in a study of cytomegalovirus exposure and HLA in healthy donors (dated by TCRdb to about 2017). Library prep was done by the immunoSEQ multiplex PCR assay. For the multiplex PCR, a mixture combining 60 forward primers for TCR Vbeta segments and 13 reverse primers for TCR Jbeta segments was used. The table was pulled from immuneACCESS by TCRdb, which kept in-frame rearrangements only. Such tables lose some clones; where checked, under half of the loss comes from unresolved V genes, and the rest has no known cause. The sample table shows 120,000 or so clones, and 81% are seen once. Roughly 2.2% of the sample lies in the top ten. Sequencing was done on a sample of PBMCs. Source of these receptors: a middle-aged woman in good health and CMV-seronegative.

CDR3 DNA sequence: TGTGCCACCAGCAGAGATCTACAGGGTAACGAGCAGTACTTC. It encodes CATSRDLQGNEQYF. The rearrangement joins TRBV15 to TRBJ2-7; D is possibly TRBD1 (6 bases). This CDR3 is 14 amino acids long. The V gene's germline CDR1 is LNHNV and CDR2 YYDKDF (reference sequence). The V and J ends lost 0 bases and 5 bases respectively, with 11 bases between them.

The chain is built from TRBV11-2 and TRBJ1-1, with TRBD1 as a possible D gene (5 bases). V was shortened by 0 bases and J by 12 bases, with 8 bases between the two germline ends. The CDR3 consists of 11 residues. CDR1 and CDR2 from the germline V gene are SGHAT and FQNNGV. The CDR3 loop reads CASSLDRVTFF. Written as DNA, the CDR3 is TGTGCCAGCAGCTTAGACAGGGTTACTTTCTTT.

This clone was seen a handful of times. The rearrangement links TRBV5-1 to TRBJ2-3; possibly TRBD1 for D (6 bases). V was trimmed by 2 bases and J by 3 bases, leaving 10 bases between them. The CDR3 consists of 14 residues. Germline CDR1 reads SGHRS; CDR2 reads YFSETQ. In DNA form, the CDR3 reads TGCGCCAGCAGCTTACAGGGAGCGACAGATACGCAGTATTTT. This translates into CASSLQGATDTQYF. Using reference TRBV5-1 and TRBJ2-3 for the parts outside the CDR3, the full variable domain is KAGVTQTPRYLIKTRGQQVTLSCSPISGHRSVSWYQQTPGQGLQFLFEYFSETQRNKGNFPGRFSGRQFSNSRSEMNVSTLELGDSALYLCASSLQGATDTQYFGPGTRLTVL.

The J gene is TRBJ2-7, the V gene TRBV5-6, with D possibly matching TRBD1 (5 bases). Germline V lookup: CDR1 SGHDT, CDR2 YYEEEE. The V and J ends lost 4 bases and 1 base respectively, with 15 bases between them. The CDR3 spans 15 residues. DNA for the CDR3: TGTGCCAGCAGCCCGGAATGGGGCTCTTCCTACGAGCAGTACTTC. It translates to CASSPEWGSSYEQYF.

The chain links TRBV5-6 to TRBJ1-5; 9 bases are shared with TRBD1. The germline V gene encodes CDR1 SGHDT and CDR2 YYEEEE. V shed 1 base, J shed 4 bases, and the junction held 3 bases outside the gene matches. The length of the CDR3 is 15 residues. The CDR3 bases are TGTGCCAGCAGCTTGTGGGACAGGGATAATCAGCCCCAGCATTTT. This sequence encodes CASSLWDRDNQPQHF.

The V gene is TRBV9, the J gene TRBJ1-2; 7 positions match TRBD1. The V and J ends lost 4 bases and 7 bases, in that order; junction bases with no gene match: 4. The germline gives CDR1 SGDLS, CDR2 YYNGEE. The CDR3 consists of 12 residues. The CDR3 region is CASSIQGFGYTF. DNA of the CDR3: TGTGCCAGCAGCATACAGGGGTTTGGCTACACCTTC. Full variable domain (remainder filled in from reference TRBV9 and TRBJ1-2): DSGVTQTPKHLITATGQRVTLRCSPRSGDLSVYWYQQSLDQGLQFLIQYYNGEERAKGNILERFSAQQFPDLHSELNLSSLELGDSALYFCASSIQGFGYTFGSGTRLTVV.

V gene TRBV25-1 combines with J gene TRBJ1-1; perhaps TRBD1 as D (6 bases). Germline values: CDR1 MGHDK, CDR2 SYGVNS. V lost 4 bases, J lost 11 bases, and 17 bases lay in between. The CDR3 covers 13 residues. The CDR3 sequence is CASSARRGGSAFF. Written as DNA, the CDR3 is TGTGCCAGCAGTGCTCGGAGGGGGGGATCGGCTTTCTTT.

This rearrangement joins TRBV11-2 to TRBJ2-1; unclear D gene. Germline V lookup: CDR1 SGHAT, CDR2 FQNNGV. The CDR3 consists of 15 residues. The ends were cut back, 0 bases at V and 0 bases at J, with 6 bases in the middle. This CDR3 reads CASSLDPSSYNEQFF. CDR3 DNA: TGTGCCAGCAGCTTAGATCCCTCCTCCTACAATGAGCAGTTCTTC.

The chain links TRBV11-1 to TRBJ1-2; TRBD1 matches at 7 bases. Germline assignment: CDR1 SGHAT and CDR2 FQDESV (reference sequence). This CDR3 contains 13 residues. Germline trimming cut 5 bases from V and 8 bases from J; bases unmatched to any gene: 8. This chain's CDR3 is CASSNRQGTGYTF. CDR3 bases: TGTGCCAGCAGCAACCGACAGGGAACCGGCTACACCTTC.

Here the CDR3 reads CASRLDRGTIYGYTF. The CDR3 nucleotides are TGTGCCAGCAGATTGGACAGGGGGACGATTTATGGCTACACCTTC. The chain employs TRBV6-5 and TRBJ1-2; the match to TRBD1 covers 10 bases. Germline V lookup: CDR1 MNHEY, CDR2 SVGAGI. This CDR3 is built from 15 residues. The ends lost 6 bases at V and 5 bases at J; junction bases unmatched: 9.

Turning to this clone: One end of the junction does not line up with germline, which may come from a read error. This chain joins TRBV7-3 and TRBJ2-3; TRBD2 matches 9 bases. Germline CDR1 is SGHTA and CDR2 is FQGTGA. The CDR3 extends over 16 amino acids. Written as DNA, the CDR3 is TGTTCCAGCAGCTTAGGGGTAGCGGGGGGCACAGATACGCAGTATTTT. Translating gives CSSSLGVAGGTDTQYF.

V gene TRBV6-5 combines with J gene TRBJ1-5; 7 bases agree with TRBD1. Germline CDR1 MNHEY, CDR2 SVGAGI. The CDR3 loop spans 15 amino acids. Trimming took 8 bases from V and 1 from J; bases not matched to a gene: 8. CDR3 sequence (DNA): TGTGCCAGCCGTAGGGTGACAGGGAGCAATCAGCCCCAGCATTTT. Amino acid sequence: CASRRVTGSNQPQHF.

This clone was counted a single time. The chain carries TRBV27 and TRBJ1-5, with 7 bases fitting TRBD1. Germline V gene data show CDR1 as MNHEY and CDR2 as SMNVEV (reference sequence). After removal of 5 bases from V and 7 bases from J, the junction contained 5 bases not matched to a gene. The CDR3 has 13 residues. CDR3 amino acids: CASSARGWQPQHF. CDR3 DNA: TGTGCCAGCAGTGCCAGGGGGTGGCAGCCCCAGCATTTT.

Only one count was recorded for this clone. The rearrangement uses TRBV7-9 and TRBJ1-3, with unresolved D. CDR1 is SEHNR, CDR2 FQNEAQ, per germline (reference sequence). Trimming left V 5 bases short and J 0 bases short, with 14 bases between. There are 16 residues in the CDR3. CDR3 DNA: TGTGCCAGCAGCGTCTTTCTCGGGAGCTCTGGAAACACCATATATTTT. Protein product: CASSVFLGSSGNTIYF.

A note on this clone: The junction departs from germline at one end; a sequencing error may be responsible. The genes are TRBV7-9 and TRBJ2-3; 12 nucleotides align to TRBD2. The CDR3 is 17 amino acids. The germline gives CDR1 SEHNR, CDR2 FQNEAQ (reference sequence). In DNA, the CDR3 is TGTTCCAGCAGCTCCACCCTAGCGGGAGGGAATGCAGATACGCAGTATTTT. Its translation: CSSSSTLAGGNADTQYF. The variable domain in full, with the rest retrieved from reference TRBV7-9 and TRBJ2-3, is DTGVSQNPRHKITKRGQNVTFRCDPISEHNRLYWYRQTLGQGPEFLTYFQNEAQLEKSRLLSDRFSAERPKGSFSTLEIQRTEQGDSAMYLCSSSSTLAGGNADTQYFGPGTRLTVL.

The chain couples TRBV5-1 to TRBJ2-4; TRBD1 matches 11 bases. Germline V gene data show CDR1 as SGHRS and CDR2 as YFSETQ. This CDR3 has 14 residues. The V gene end was trimmed by 4 bases and the J gene end by 6 bases; junction bases not matched to a gene: 3. The CDR3 spells CASSQGQGANIQYF. CDR3 nucleotides: TGCGCCAGCAGCCAAGGACAGGGGGCAAACATTCAGTACTTC. Supplemented by reference TRBV5-1 and TRBJ2-4, the full variable domain reads KAGVTQTPRYLIKTRGQQVTLSCSPISGHRSVSWYQQTPGQGLQFLFEYFSETQRNKGNFPGRFSGRQFSNSRSEMNVSTLELGDSALYLCASSQGQGANIQYFGAGTRLSVL.

This chain uses TRBV5-1 with TRBJ2-3; 10 bases match TRBD2. Germline lookup yields CDR1 SGHRS and CDR2 YFSETQ. V shed 4 bases, J shed 1 base, and the junction held 0 bases outside the gene matches. The CDR3 extends over 14 amino acids. The CDR3 spells CASSGLAGTDTQYF. In DNA form, the CDR3 reads TGCGCCAGCAGCGGACTAGCGGGCACAGATACGCAGTATTTT.

The rearrangement links TRBV5-6 to TRBJ2-1, with 7 bases identical to TRBD2. The V gene end was trimmed by 0 bases and the J gene end by 2 bases; junction bases not matched to a gene: 2. This CDR3 region has 15 residues. Germline V gene sequence: CDR1 SGHDT, CDR2 YYEEEE. This CDR3 reads CASSLVLAPYNEQFF. In DNA form, the CDR3 reads TGTGCCAGCAGCTTGGTACTAGCGCCCTACAATGAGCAGTTCTTC.

Only a few counts were recorded for this clone. The CDR3 nucleotides read TGCGCCAGCAGCCAAGTCGGCGGGATGGGGCCGTATACGCAGTATTTT. Its translation is CASSQVGGMGPYTQYF. J is TRBJ2-3 and V is TRBV4-1; the D gene is possibly TRBD2 (6 bases). The CDR3 covers 16 residues. CDR1 is MGHRA and CDR2 is YSYEKL in the germline V gene. V dropped 1 base and J dropped 7 bases, with 18 bases sitting between them.

In the case of this clone: At one of its ends the junction is not consistent with the germline gene, which may arise from a read error. The genes are TRBV5-1 and TRBJ2-1, with TRBD2 matching 10 bases. Germline V lookup: CDR1 SGHRS, CDR2 YFSETQ. CDR3 length: 17 residues. The DNA of the CDR3 is TGCGTCAGCAGCTATCGGTCACAGCGGGGGGGCCTCAGTGAGCAGTTCTTC. Translated: CVSSYRSQRGGLSEQFF.

V gene TRBV7-8 combines with J gene TRBJ1-5, with TRBD1 identical over 7 bases. The length of the CDR3 is 18 residues. The J segment lost 0 bases and the V segment lost 5 bases, leaving 13 bases of the junction unmatched. In germline, CDR1 is SGHVS, CDR2 FQNEAQ. Written as DNA, the CDR3 is TGTGCCAGCAGCCTTAGGGGGCGGCGGGGGGATAGCAATCAGCCCCAGCATTTT. Translating gives CASSLRGRRGDSNQPQHF.

This clone appeared a single time. The chain couples TRBV28 to TRBJ2-7; D not resolved. V was cut by 6 bases and J by 6 bases, with 15 bases left in between. The CDR3 loop spans 13 amino acids. The germline gives CDR1 MDHEN, CDR2 SYDVKM. CDR3 coding DNA: TGTGCCAGCAGCCTTAGTTCGAGTGCCGAGCAGTACTTC. It yields the protein CASSLSSSAEQYF.

The J gene is TRBJ1-5, the V gene TRBV28; possible D gene TRBD1, 6 bases. The CDR3 sequence is 14 residues long. V lost 1 base and J lost 3, with 7 bases in between. CDR1 and CDR2 (germline): MDHEN, SYDVKM. This chain's CDR3 is CASSLSGDNQPQHF. The DNA of the CDR3 is TGTGCCAGCAGTTTATCAGGGGACAATCAGCCCCAGCATTTT.

This chain joins TRBV19 and TRBJ2-2, with D maybe TRBD1 (6 bases). Trimming removed 8 bases at V and 4 bases at J, with 11 bases between. CDR1 is LNHDA, CDR2 SQIVND, per germline (reference sequence). This CDR3 is 13 amino acids long. CDR3 coding DNA: TGTGCCAGTCAGGGGAGCATCACCGGGGAGCTGTTTTTT. This codes for CASQGSITGELFF.

The CDR3, as DNA: TGTGCCAGCAGCTTCGGAGCGTACGCTGAAGCTTTCTTT. Protein product: CASSFGAYAEAFF. V and J are TRBV11-1 and TRBJ1-1; D is uncertain. Germline V gene lookup returns CDR1 SGHAT and CDR2 FQDESV (reference sequence). CDR3 length equals 13 residues. Trimming removed 3 bases at V and 6 bases at J, with 11 bases between.

This chain uses TRBV5-1 with TRBJ2-7, with 12 bases aligning to TRBD2. CDR3 length: 15 residues. The V gene end was trimmed by 2 bases and the J gene end by 5 bases; junction bases not matched to a gene: 5. Germline CDR1 and CDR2: SGHRS and YFSETQ. CDR3 nucleotide sequence: TGCGCCAGCAGCTTAGGACTAGCGGGGACTCACGAGCAGTACTTC. Amino acids: CASSLGLAGTHEQYF.

In this sample, this clone turned up a few times. The chain uses TRBV25-1 and TRBJ1-1, with 7 nucleotides matching TRBD1. Germline assignment: CDR1 MGHDK and CDR2 SYGVNS. V dropped 7 bases and J dropped 6; count of bases not matched to a gene: 5. The CDR3 length is 12 residues. The CDR3 nucleotides are TGTGCCAGCACAGGGGGACGCCCTGAAGCTTTCTTT. Its translation is CASTGGRPEAFF. The whole variable domain, remainder taken from reference TRBV25-1 and TRBJ1-1, is EADIYQTPRYLVIGTGKKITLECSQTMGHDKMYWYQQDPGMELHLIHYSYGVNSTEKGDLSSESTVSRIRTEHFPLTLESARPSHTSQYLCASTGGRPEAFFGQGTRLTVV.

The chain couples TRBV4-2 to TRBJ2-5; TRBD2 agrees at 7 bases. Per germline, CDR1 LGHNA and CDR2 YNFKEQ. The junction had 12 bases not matched to a gene; V was cut back by 3 bases and J by 2 bases. There are 17 residues in the CDR3. As DNA, the CDR3 is TGTGCCAGCAGCCACAAGCCCCTTTCGGGAGGTCAAGAGACCCAGTACTTC. As protein: CASSHKPLSGGQETQYF.

This clone showed up just once. V gene TRBV25-1 combines with J gene TRBJ2-1, with 7 bases matching TRBD1. Germline lookup yields CDR1 MGHDK and CDR2 SYGVNS. CDR3 length equals 14 residues. V lost 1 base and J lost 7; bases outside the gene matches: 4. CDR3 coding DNA: TGTGCCAGCAGTGAATCCCCAGGGGGAAATGAGCAGTTCTTC. It translates to CASSESPGGNEQFF.

The V gene is TRBV7-9, the J gene TRBJ2-1; 7 positions match TRBD1. This CDR3 spans 15 amino acids. After removal of 5 bases from V and 9 bases from J, the junction contained 13 bases not matched to a gene. Germline loops: CDR1 SEHNR, CDR2 FQNEAQ (reference sequence). The CDR3 spells CASSARQGGRGEQFF. CDR3 coding DNA: TGTGCCAGCAGCGCCCGACAGGGCGGCAGGGGTGAGCAGTTCTTC.

This chain joins TRBV29-1 and TRBJ2-7, with D maybe TRBD1 (5 bases). Germline values: CDR1 SQVTM, CDR2 ANQGSEA. Trimming removed 4 bases from V and 0 bases from J, with 13 bases in between. The CDR3 length is 14 residues. Written as DNA, the CDR3 is TGCAGCGTTGTGGGTCAGGGAACCTCCTACGAGCAGTACTTC. This encodes CSVVGQGTSYEQYF.